This T cell receptor beta chain emerged from a study of T cell responses to AZD1222 COVID-19 vaccine. V was trimmed by 1 base and J by 0 bases, leaving 19 bases between them. CDR1 is LNHNV, CDR2 YYDKDF, per germline (reference sequence). The CDR3 sequence is 18 residues long. Sequencing was performed with immunoSEQ multiplex PCR; in TCRdb, only in-frame clones are kept and a portion is missing. The table has approximately 160,000 clones, 90% seen once. Sequences were derived from peripheral blood, sampled on day 0 of AZD1222 vaccination. This receptor was obtained from an adult in good health. V and J are TRBV15 and TRBJ2-7, with a tentative D call TRBD1 (6 bases). DNA of the CDR3: TGTGCCACCAGCAGAGGCTTAAGTTGGGGGCCCTACTCCTACGAGCAGTACTTC. This encodes CATSRGLSWGPYSYEQYF.